These 18 T cell receptor beta chains were all obtained from the same sample, sequenced in a study of identical twins. TCRdb independently ran MiXCR on the 5' RACE reads; one entry per CDR3 protein. The table records 1.5 million to 2 million distinct CDR3 sequences, around 29% of them present only once. Input material: cord blood. The source is a newborn girl in good health.

The V gene is TRBV9, the J gene TRBJ1-2, with 8 bases identical to TRBD1. CDR3 length equals 12 residues. Per the germline V gene, CDR1 is SGDLS and CDR2 is YYNGEE. Unmatched junction bases numbered 0, after V lost 2 bases and J lost 6 bases. The CDR3 bases are TGTGCCAGCAGCGTGGGACAGGATGGCTACACCTTC. Translated: CASSVGQDGYTF.

J is TRBJ2-1 and V is TRBV2; 8 bases are shared with TRBD2. V trimming: 7 bases; J trimming: 0 bases; junction bases outside the gene matches: 8. The V gene's germline CDR1 is SNHLY and CDR2 FYNNEI. The CDR3 is made up of 16 amino acids. CDR3 coding DNA: TGTGCCAGCACCGAAGCGGGGGCCTTCTCCTACAATGAGCAGTTCTTC. This encodes CASTEAGAFSYNEQFF.

This chain joins TRBV12-3 or TRBV12-4 and TRBJ2-5, with 7 bases lining up with TRBD2. The CDR3 extends over 14 amino acids. J was trimmed by 11 bases and V by 4 bases; bases with no gene match: 13. The CDR3 DNA follows: TGTGCCAGCAGTTCGCGGGAGAAAGTTATTGAGCAGTACTTC. It yields the protein CASSSREKVIEQYF.

The chain has TRBV7-2 and TRBJ2-3; D not certain. V gave up 5 bases and J gave up 4 bases, with 10 bases separating them. Germline loops: CDR1 SGHTA, CDR2 FQGNSA. This CDR3 is 13 amino acids long. DNA of the CDR3: TGTGCCAGCAGCACCTACGGTCCAGATACGCAGTATTTT. Residues: CASSTYGPDTQYF. Complete variable domain (other parts from reference TRBV7-2 and TRBJ2-3): GAGVSQSPSNKVTEKGKDVELRCDPISGHTALYWYRQSLGQGLEFLIYFQGNSAPDKSGLPSDRFSAERTGGSVSTLTIQRTQQEDSAVYLCASSTYGPDTQYFGPGTRLTVL.

The V and J genes are TRBV5-4 and TRBJ2-7, with 11 bases matching TRBD1. This CDR3 spans 12 amino acids. CDR1 and CDR2 (germline): SGHNT, YYREEE (reference sequence). The trim removed 5 bases at V and 6 bases at J, leaving 1 base unmatched. CDR3 sequence reads: CASRDRGREQYF. As DNA, the CDR3 is TGTGCCAGCAGGGACAGGGGGCGCGAGCAGTACTTC. The full variable domain, in which reference TRBV5-4 and TRBJ2-7 provide the parts outside the CDR3, is ETGVTQSPTHLIKTRGQQVTLRCSSQSGHNTVSWYQQALGQGPQFIFQYYREEENGRGNFPPRFSGLQFPNYSSELNVNALELDDSALYLCASRDRGREQYFGPGTRLTVT.

The chain has TRBV20-1 and TRBJ2-3, with 7 bases fitting TRBD1. Germline values: CDR1 DFQATT, CDR2 SNEGSKA (reference sequence). Trimming at V came to 5 bases and at J to 1 base, leaving 9 bases not matched to a gene. This CDR3 spans 15 amino acids. Here the CDR3 DNA reads TGCAGTGCTGGGGACCCAGGGGGACGCACAGATACGCAGTATTTT. Its protein is CSAGDPGGRTDTQYF.

This clonotype turned up a few times. The chain carries TRBV20-1 and TRBJ1-5, with 8 bases identical to TRBD1. V lost 8 bases to trimming and J lost 9 bases; unmatched junction nucleotides: 18. The CDR3 runs 15 residues. Germline V lookup: CDR1 DFQATT, CDR2 SNEGSKA (reference sequence). The CDR3 nucleotides are TGCAGTTCTCTACACCAGGGGACAGGCAATACGCCCCAGCATTTT. This translates into CSSLHQGTGNTPQHF.

A few counts support this clonotype. The chain employs TRBV10-3 and TRBJ1-5; 10 bases agree with TRBD1. The CDR3 sequence is 17 residues long. From germline, CDR1 is ENHRY and CDR2 SYGVKD. J lost 0 bases, V lost 8 bases, and 10 bases had no gene match. This chain's CDR3 is CAIPGQGTLYSNQPQHF. The CDR3 region has the DNA TGTGCCATCCCGGGACAGGGGACCCTTTATAGCAATCAGCCCCAGCATTTT.

This chain uses TRBV5-1 with TRBJ1-2; tentatively, D is TRBD1 (5 bases). The CDR3 covers 15 residues. V was cut by 0 bases and J by 6 bases, with 15 bases left in between. CDR1 is SGHRS, CDR2 YFSETQ, per germline. CDR3 loop: CASSLVRTRFNGYTF. CDR3 nucleotide sequence: TGCGCCAGCAGCTTGGTCCGGACAAGATTCAATGGCTACACCTTC.

The chain has TRBV5-1 and TRBJ1-1; 7 bases align to TRBD1. The junction had 3 bases not matched to a gene; V was cut back by 0 bases and J by 4 bases. CDR1 and CDR2 (germline): SGHRS, YFSETQ. The CDR3 is 14 residues long. The CDR3 loop reads CASSLVRGVTEAFF. CDR3 coding DNA: TGCGCCAGCAGCTTGGTCAGGGGGGTCACTGAAGCTTTCTTT.

This clonotype has just a few counts. The chain uses TRBV6-1 and TRBJ2-7, with D unresolved. V lost 2 bases, J lost 10 bases, and 9 bases lay in between. From germline, CDR1 is MNHNS and CDR2 SASEGT. CDR3 size: 11 residues. The CDR3 loop is CASSENRLQYF. In DNA, the CDR3 is TGTGCCAGCAGTGAAAACCGATTACAGTACTTC.

This clonotype was counted between two and nine times. The chain links TRBV3-1 to TRBJ1-2, with TRBD1 matching 7 bases. J lost 4 bases, V lost 5 bases, and 7 bases had no gene match. The CDR3 runs 14 residues. Germline lookup yields CDR1 LGHDT and CDR2 YNNKEL (reference sequence). The CDR3 reads CASSVRQGPYGYTF. Written as DNA, the CDR3 is TGTGCCAGCAGCGTACGACAGGGTCCCTATGGCTACACCTTC.

This clonotype has just a few counts. The CDR3 DNA reads as TGCAGTGCTAGAGCTCCAAACGAGCAGTACTTC. Translating it yields CSARAPNEQYF. The rearrangement uses TRBV20-1 and TRBJ2-7, with unresolved D. V gave up 1 base and J gave up 5 bases, with 6 bases separating them. The V gene's germline CDR1 is DFQATT and CDR2 SNEGSKA (reference sequence). The CDR3 loop spans 11 amino acids.

The chain joins TRBV20-1 to TRBJ1-2; D might be TRBD1 (6 bases). CDR3 length: 14 amino acids. Per the germline V gene, CDR1 is DFQATT and CDR2 is SNEGSKA (reference sequence). V shed 5 bases and J shed 5 bases, with 18 bases lying between them. CDR3 amino acids: CSAVIGTTGYGYTF. The CDR3 DNA is TGCAGTGCTGTAATAGGGACTACAGGGTATGGCTACACCTTC.

A word on this clonotype: One end of the junction varies from germline; a read error may be responsible. The rearrangement links TRBV20-1 to TRBJ2-3; D is perhaps TRBD2 (6 bases). The germline V gene encodes CDR1 DFQATT and CDR2 SNEGSKA (reference sequence). The CDR3 spans 14 residues. The CDR3 reads CSTRRVLRTDTQYF. The CDR3 coding sequence is TGCAGTACTAGGAGGGTCCTGCGCACAGATACGCAGTATTTT.

This clonotype was picked up a small number of times. This chain's CDR3 is CASSLPGLANLYNEQFF. CDR3 bases: TGTGCCAGCAGCTTGCCGGGACTAGCGAATTTATACAATGAGCAGTTCTTC. J is TRBJ2-1 and V is TRBV5-6; TRBD2 agrees at 10 bases. CDR1 and CDR2 from the germline V gene are SGHDT and YYEEEE. This CDR3 contains 17 residues. V was clipped by 1 base and J by 4 bases; unmatched bases: 8.

The CDR3 sequence: CASSYLSGSYNEQYF. CDR3 bases: TGTGCCAGCAGTTACCTTAGCGGCTCCTACAATGAGCAGTACTTC. The chain couples TRBV6-5 to TRBJ2-7; D might be TRBD2 (6 bases). This CDR3 region has 15 residues. Looked up from germline, CDR1 is MNHEY and CDR2 is SVGAGI. The V and J ends lost 2 bases and 7 bases respectively, with 18 bases between them.

This clonotype has only a few counts. The rearrangement uses TRBV2 and TRBJ2-1; TRBD2 matches 13 bases. Germline V gives CDR1 SNHLY, CDR2 FYNNEI. The CDR3 has 15 amino acids. V lost 5 bases to trimming and J lost 8 bases; unmatched junction nucleotides: 6. CDR3 protein: CASSHGTSGVHEQFF. In DNA form, the CDR3 reads TGTGCCAGCAGTCACGGGACTAGCGGGGTCCATGAGCAGTTCTTC.